This is a list of T cell receptor beta chains from one sample in a study of blood T cells in healthy people across ages. TCRdb analysed the 5' RACE reads with MiXCR anew, one entry per CDR3 protein. The sample lists about 730,000 distinct CDR3 sequences; about 42% were seen once. Sequenced sample: blood. All receptors come from a woman aged 55 to 70 in good health. CDR3s include the opening cysteine and the closing phenylalanine or tryptophan. A D gene is named only where the DNA matches it firmly. Part of the rows lack a size; the others show once, few, many or a class for expanded clones.

NA NA TRBJ2-1 TRBV15 CATSRRKGVYNEQFF TGTGCCACCAGCCGTCGTAAGGGAGTCTACAATGAGCAGTTCTTC
NA NA TRBJ1-2 TRBV4-1 CASSLPYEGCTF TGCGCCAGCAGCCTACCCTATGAGGGGTGCACCTTC
NA NA TRBJ1-6 TRBV10-1 CASRQDHNSRLHF TGCGCCAGCCGACAAGACCATAATTCACGCCTCCACTTT
NA NA TRBJ1-5 TRBV28 CASNPGSYQPQHF TGTGCCAGCAATCCCGGGAGTTATCAGCCCCAGCATTTT
NA TRBD2 TRBJ2-1 TRBV7-2 CASSLVAWTSGPPGNEQFF TGTGCCAGCAGCTTAGTTGCGTGGACTAGCGGCCCCCCTGGCAATGAGCAGTTCTTC
NA NA TRBJ2-7 TRBV5-1 CASSLKVDYEQYF TGCGCCAGCAGCTTGAAGGTTGACTACGAGCAGTACTTC
few NA TRBJ1-2 TRBV20-1 CSAGERGRLYGYTF TGCAGTGCTGGCGAGAGGGGACGGCTCTATGGCTACACCTTC
few NA TRBJ1-1 TRBV29-1 CSVEHRGPGRMNTEAFF TGCAGCGTTGAACACCGGGGACCCGGACGGATGAACACTGAAGCTTTCTTT
few TRBD2 TRBJ2-7 TRBV6-2/TRBV6-3 CASSYKPGTSDYEQYF TGTGCCAGCAGTTACAAGCCCGGGACTAGCGACTACGAGCAGTACTTC
NA NA TRBJ2-5 TRBV20-1 CSAPLQGRETQYF TGCAGTGCTCCTCTCCAGGGAAGGGAGACCCAGTACTTC
NA NA TRBJ2-1 TRBV5-6 CASSSQGGIEQFF TGTGCCAGCAGCTCCCAGGGGGGGATTGAGCAGTTCTTC
NA TRBD2 TRBJ2-3 TRBV10-3 CAISERWEGSTDTQYF TGTGCCATCAGTGAGAGATGGGAGGGGAGCACAGATACGCAGTATTTT
NA NA TRBJ1-5 TRBV21-1 CATIRGQDHQPQHF TGTGCCACTATCAGGGGACAGGACCATCAGCCCCAGCATTTT
many NA TRBJ2-1 TRBV5-5 CASSLGYRGGGEEQFF TGTGCCAGCAGCTTGGGGTACAGGGGTGGAGGGGAGGAGCAGTTCTTC
NA TRBD1 TRBJ1-2 TRBV28 CASSLQGAWYGYTF TGTGCCAGCAGTTTACAGGGGGCGTGGTATGGCTACACCTTC
NA NA TRBJ1-6 TRBV6-6 CASKGTGPALHF TGTGCCAGCAAAGGGACCGGCCCGGCCCTCCACTTT
NA TRBD2 TRBJ2-5 TRBV5-1 CASSFWSGGAEETQYF TGCGCCAGCAGCTTTTGGAGCGGGGGGGCGGAGGAGACCCAGTACTTC
NA TRBD1 TRBJ1-2 TRBV5-1 CASSLWDRGLYGYTF TGCGCCAGCAGCTTGTGGGACAGGGGTCTCTATGGCTACACCTTC
few TRBD1 TRBJ1-2 TRBV12-5 CASGLVNRGVDGYTF TGTGCTAGTGGTTTGGTAAACAGGGGTGTAGATGGCTACACCTTC
few NA TRBJ2-3 TRBV12-3/TRBV12-4 CASSNSNEYTDTQYF TGTGCCAGCAGTAATTCCAACGAGTACACAGATACGCAGTATTTT
many NA TRBJ2-6 TRBV7-2 CASSPQTPRTGANVLTF TGTGCCAGCAGCCCCCAGACCCCTAGGACTGGGGCCAACGTCCTGACTTTC
NA TRBD1 TRBJ2-7 TRBV20-1 CSAQIPGQGPPYEQYF TGCAGTGCCCAAATCCCGGGACAGGGGCCCCCCTACGAGCAGTACTTC
many TRBD1 TRBJ1-2 TRBV29-1 CSVPRQGGYGYTF TGCAGCGTTCCGAGACAGGGAGGCTATGGCTACACCTTC
NA NA TRBJ2-1 TRBV6-1 CASSEYEGYSSYNEQFF TGTGCCAGCAGTGAATATGAGGGATATAGCTCCTACAATGAGCAGTTCTTC
NA NA TRBJ2-3 TRBV2 CASSETGNPDTQYF TGTGCCAGCAGTGAAACAGGGAACCCAGATACGCAGTATTTT
NA NA TRBJ2-1 TRBV20-1 CSAALLHSSYNEQFF TGCAGTGCTGCCCTCCTACATTCCTCCTACAATGAGCAGTTCTTC
NA TRBD2 TRBJ2-5 TRBV4-1 CASSQVHGLGLSGREQYF TGCGCCAGCAGCCAAGTACATGGACTAGGCCTCAGCGGGAGAGAGCAGTACTTC
few NA TRBJ1-5 TRBV7-9 CASSLVGGGPQHF TGTGCCAGCAGCTTAGTCGGGGGAGGGCCCCAGCATTTT
few TRBD2 TRBJ2-1 TRBV7-7 CASSLESGGAYEQFF TGTGCCAGCAGCTTAGAAAGCGGGGGGGCATATGAGCAGTTCTTC
NA NA TRBJ2-1 TRBV20-1 CSGLDGERYNEQFF TGCAGTGGGCTTGACGGGGAGCGATACAATGAGCAGTTCTTC
few TRBD1 TRBJ1-5 TRBV28 CASREGGQDNQPQHF TGTGCCAGCAGGGAAGGGGGACAGGACAATCAGCCCCAGCATTTT
NA TRBD1 TRBJ2-1 TRBV11-2 CASSQGDREYNEQFF TGTGCCAGCAGCCAAGGGGACAGGGAGTACAATGAGCAGTTCTTC
NA TRBD2 TRBJ2-3 TRBV7-3 CASSSETSGMSDTQYF TGTGCCAGCAGCTCTGAGACTAGCGGGATGTCAGATACGCAGTATTTT
NA NA TRBJ1-3 TRBV7-8 CASSLPGDGNTIYF TGTGCCAGCAGCTTACCAGGAGACGGAAACACCATATATTTT
NA TRBD1 TRBJ1-1 TRBV18 CASSPYQGDTEAFF TGTGCCAGCTCACCATACCAGGGGGACACTGAAGCTTTCTTT
few NA TRBJ1-5 TRBV9 CASSVAGTNQPQHF TGTGCCAGCAGCGTAGCAGGGACCAATCAGCCCCAGCATTTT
NA NA TRBJ2-7 TRBV4-1 CASSPREFVEQYF TGCGCCAGCAGCCCCCGGGAGTTCGTAGAGCAGTACTTC
NA TRBD2 TRBJ2-1 TRBV7-9 CASSLSGPQRGSYNEQFF TGTGCCAGCAGCTTATCAGGGCCGCAGCGGGGGTCTTACAATGAGCAGTTCTTC
once TRBD1 TRBJ1-2 TRBV7-2 CASSTSAGTAYGYTF TGTGCCAGCAGCACGAGCGCCGGGACAGCATATGGCTACACCTTC
NA TRBD1 TRBJ1-1 TRBV6-5 CASRGTGNGEAFF TGTGCCAGCAGAGGGACAGGGAACGGTGAAGCTTTCTTT
NA TRBD2 TRBJ2-5 TRBV20-1 CSASRLAGASKGETQYF TGCAGTGCTAGTAGGCTAGCGGGGGCCTCTAAGGGAGAGACCCAGTACTTC
NA TRBD2 TRBJ2-1 TRBV7-2 CASSSGLAGGENEQFF TGTGCCAGCAGCTCCGGACTAGCGGGAGGGGAAAATGAGCAGTTCTTC
many NA TRBJ2-5 TRBV4-1 CASSPLVGAGVFETQYF TGCGCCAGCAGCCCCCTCGTGGGAGCCGGCGTCTTTGAGACCCAGTACTTC
NA NA TRBJ2-5 TRBV5-1 CASSLSGEGAQYF TGCGCCAGCAGCTTGTCTGGAGAAGGGGCCCAGTACTTC
few TRBD1 TRBJ1-1 TRBV20-1 CSARRDRAVGTEAFF TGCAGTGCTAGGAGGGACAGGGCAGTGGGCACTGAAGCTTTCTTT
NA NA TRBJ2-1 TRBV21-1 CASSVSSSGGKYGEQFF TGTGCCAGCAGCGTTTCATCTAGCGGGGGGAAGTATGGTGAGCAGTTCTTC
NA NA TRBJ1-1 TRBV9 CASRPTEAFF TGTGCCAGCAGACCCACTGAAGCTTTCTTT
NA NA TRBJ2-5 TRBV11-2 CASSRNRQGGETQYF TGTGCCAGCAGCAGAAATCGACAGGGAGGAGAGACCCAGTACTTC
NA NA TRBJ2-7 TRBV29-1 CSVEMLRERYF TGCAGCGTTGAAATGCTCCGAGAGCGGTACTTC
many TRBD2 TRBJ2-5 TRBV27 CASSFAGGLGETQYF TGTGCCAGCAGTTTCGCGGGGGGTTTGGGTGAGACCCAGTACTTC